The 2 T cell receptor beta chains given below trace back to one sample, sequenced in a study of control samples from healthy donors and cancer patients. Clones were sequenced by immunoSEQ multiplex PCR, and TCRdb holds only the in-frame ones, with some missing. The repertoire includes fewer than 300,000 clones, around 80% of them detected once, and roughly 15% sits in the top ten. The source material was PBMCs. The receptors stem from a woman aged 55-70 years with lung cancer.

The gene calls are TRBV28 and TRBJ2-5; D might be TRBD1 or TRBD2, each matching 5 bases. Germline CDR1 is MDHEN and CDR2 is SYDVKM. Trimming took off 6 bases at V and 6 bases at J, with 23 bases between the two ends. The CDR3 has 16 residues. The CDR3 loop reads CASSSQKLSWGQTQYF. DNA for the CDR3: TGTGCCAGCAGCTCCCAAAAACTGTCATGGGGACAGACCCAGTACTTC.

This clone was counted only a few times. CDR3 bases: TGTGCCAGCAGTCAGACAGGGGGTGGCTCCTACAATGAGCAGTTCTTC. Amino acids: CASSQTGGGSYNEQFF. This chain joins TRBV6-6 and TRBJ2-1; 9 bases match TRBD1. V shed 5 bases and J 0 bases; nucleotides not matched to a gene: 5. The germline gives CDR1 MNHNY, CDR2 SVGAGI (reference sequence). CDR3 size: 16 residues.